This TCR beta chain came from a study of shared clonotypes between healthy human individuals. The split of CD4+ cells yielded CD45RA+ naive and CD45RA-negative memory subsets. Profiling relied on immunoSEQ multiplex PCR, and the TCRdb table lists in-frame clones only, not all of them. The sample records fewer than 1.8 million clones, around 98.5% being singletons. This CDR3 is built from 14 residues. V dropped 3 bases and J dropped 3 bases, with 11 bases sitting between them. Germline CDR1 MNHEY, CDR2 SMNVEV (reference sequence). Sequences were obtained from naive CD4+ T cells sorted from blood. Subset specified: CD45RA+ positively selected. The chain combines TRBV27 with TRBJ2-5, with D uncertain. The receptor was isolated from a man aged 30 to 39 in good health. CDR3 sequence (DNA): TGTGCCAGCAGTTTCGGTATAAGGGAAGAGACCCAGTACTTC. Translation: CASSFGIREETQYF.